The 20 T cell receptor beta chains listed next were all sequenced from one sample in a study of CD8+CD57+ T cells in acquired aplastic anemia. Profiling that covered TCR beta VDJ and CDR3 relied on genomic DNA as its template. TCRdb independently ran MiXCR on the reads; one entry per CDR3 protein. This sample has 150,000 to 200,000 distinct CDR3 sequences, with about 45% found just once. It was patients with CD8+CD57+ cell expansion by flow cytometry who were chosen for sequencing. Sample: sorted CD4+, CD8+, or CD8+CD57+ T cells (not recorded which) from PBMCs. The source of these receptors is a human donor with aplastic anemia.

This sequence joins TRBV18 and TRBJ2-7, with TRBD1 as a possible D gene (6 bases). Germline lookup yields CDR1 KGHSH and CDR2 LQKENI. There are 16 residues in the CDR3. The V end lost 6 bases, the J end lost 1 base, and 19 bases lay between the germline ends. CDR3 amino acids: CASSQPGQAHSYEQYF. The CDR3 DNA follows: TGTGCCAGCTCCCAACCGGGACAAGCGCATTCCTACGAGCAGTACTTC.

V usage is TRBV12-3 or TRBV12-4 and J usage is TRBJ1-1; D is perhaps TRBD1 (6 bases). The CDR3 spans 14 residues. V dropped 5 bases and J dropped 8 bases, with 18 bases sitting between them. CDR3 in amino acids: CASSIGGGRTEAFF. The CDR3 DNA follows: TGTGCCAGCAGTATAGGAGGGGGGAGGACGGAAGCTTTCTTT.

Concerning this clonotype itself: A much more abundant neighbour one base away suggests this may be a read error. The CDR3 loop is CASGYDSQGNNEQFF. DNA of the CDR3: TGTGCCAGCGGTTACGACAGTCAGGGTAACAATGAGCAGTTCTTC. The J gene is TRBJ2-1, the V gene TRBV6-5; tentative D call: TRBD1 (5 bases). There are 15 residues in the CDR3. Germline V CDR1 and CDR2: MNHEY, SVGAGI.

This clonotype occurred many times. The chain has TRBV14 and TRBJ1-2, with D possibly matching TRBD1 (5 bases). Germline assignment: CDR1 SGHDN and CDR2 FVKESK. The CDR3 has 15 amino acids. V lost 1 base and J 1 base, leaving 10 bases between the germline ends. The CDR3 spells CASSQGGDSNYGYTF. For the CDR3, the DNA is TGTGCCAGCAGCCAAGGGGGAGACAGTAACTATGGCTACACCTTC.

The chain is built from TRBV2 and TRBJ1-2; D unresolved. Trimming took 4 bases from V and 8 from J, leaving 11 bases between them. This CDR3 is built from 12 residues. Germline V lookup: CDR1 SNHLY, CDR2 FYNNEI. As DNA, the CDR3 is TGTGCCAGCAGTGTTGTGGGCCGGGGCTACACCTTC. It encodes CASSVVGRGYTF.

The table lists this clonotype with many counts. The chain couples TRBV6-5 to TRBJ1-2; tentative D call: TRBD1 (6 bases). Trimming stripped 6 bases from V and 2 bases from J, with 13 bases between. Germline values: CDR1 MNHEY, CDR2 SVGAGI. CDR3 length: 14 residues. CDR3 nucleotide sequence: TGTGCCAGCAGCTACGGACAGTCCAACTATGGCTACACCTTC. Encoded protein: CASSYGQSNYGYTF.

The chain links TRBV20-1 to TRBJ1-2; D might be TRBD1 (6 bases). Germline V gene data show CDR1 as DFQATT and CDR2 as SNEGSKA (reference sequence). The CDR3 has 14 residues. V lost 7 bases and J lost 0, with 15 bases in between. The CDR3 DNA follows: TGCAGTGGGGGGCTGACAAACGCTAACTATGGCTACACCTTC. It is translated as CSGGLTNANYGYTF.

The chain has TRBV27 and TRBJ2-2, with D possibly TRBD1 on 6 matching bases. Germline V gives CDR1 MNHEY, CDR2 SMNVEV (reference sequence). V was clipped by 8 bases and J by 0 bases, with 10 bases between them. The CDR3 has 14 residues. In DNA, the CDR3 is TGTGCCAGCCGCGGACAGACGAACACCGGGGAGCTGTTTTTT. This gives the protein CASRGQTNTGELFF.

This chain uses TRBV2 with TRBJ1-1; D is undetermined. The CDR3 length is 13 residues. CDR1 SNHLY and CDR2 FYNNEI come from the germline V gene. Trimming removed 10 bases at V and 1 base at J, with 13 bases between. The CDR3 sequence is CAILPVGNTEAFF. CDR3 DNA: TGTGCCATACTCCCGGTGGGGAACACTGAAGCTTTCTTT.

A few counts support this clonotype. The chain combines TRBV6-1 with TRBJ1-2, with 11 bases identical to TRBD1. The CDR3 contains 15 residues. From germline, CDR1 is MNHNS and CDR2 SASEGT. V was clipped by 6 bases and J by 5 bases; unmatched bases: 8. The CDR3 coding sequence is TGTGCCAGCAGCGCGGGGACAGGGGGTTTGTATGGCTACACCTTC. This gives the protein CASSAGTGGLYGYTF.

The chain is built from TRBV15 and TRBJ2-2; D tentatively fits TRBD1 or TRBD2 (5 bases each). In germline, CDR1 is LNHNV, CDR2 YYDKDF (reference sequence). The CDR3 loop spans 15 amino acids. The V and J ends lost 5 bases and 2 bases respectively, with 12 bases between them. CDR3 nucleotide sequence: TGTGCCACCAGCGGTGGGACGGTAAACACCGGGGAGCTGTTTTTT. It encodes CATSGGTVNTGELFF.

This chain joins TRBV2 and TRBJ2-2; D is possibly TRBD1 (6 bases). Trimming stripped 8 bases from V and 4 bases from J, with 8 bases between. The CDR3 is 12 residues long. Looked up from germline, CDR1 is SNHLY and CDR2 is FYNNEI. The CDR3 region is CASFRGTGELFF. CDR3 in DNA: TGTGCCAGCTTCAGGGGCACCGGGGAGCTGTTTTTT. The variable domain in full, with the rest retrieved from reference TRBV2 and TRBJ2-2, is EPEVTQTPSHQVTQMGQEVILRCVPISNHLYFYWYRQILGQKVEFLVSFYNNEISEKSEIFDDQFSVERPDGSNFTLKIRSTKLEDSAMYFCASFRGTGELFFGEGSRLTVL.

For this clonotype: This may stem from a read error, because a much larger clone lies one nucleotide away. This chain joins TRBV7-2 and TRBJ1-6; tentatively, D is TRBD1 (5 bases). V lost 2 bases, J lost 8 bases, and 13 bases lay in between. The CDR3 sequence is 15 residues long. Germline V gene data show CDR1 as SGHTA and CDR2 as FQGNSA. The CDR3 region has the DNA TGTGCCAGCAGCTTACTCATGGGGGGGGATTCACCCCTCCACTTT. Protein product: CASSLLMGGDSPLHF.

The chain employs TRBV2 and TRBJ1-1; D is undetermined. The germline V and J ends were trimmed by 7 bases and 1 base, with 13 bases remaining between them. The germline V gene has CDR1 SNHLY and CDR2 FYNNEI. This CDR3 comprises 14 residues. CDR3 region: CASTQIQSNTEAFF. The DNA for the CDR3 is TGTGCCAGCACCCAAATACAGTCGAACACTGAAGCTTTCTTT.

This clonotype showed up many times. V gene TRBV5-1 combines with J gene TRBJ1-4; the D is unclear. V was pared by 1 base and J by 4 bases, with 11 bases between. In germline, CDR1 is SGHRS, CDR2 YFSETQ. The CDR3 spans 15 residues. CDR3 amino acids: CASSLYTGDNEKLFF. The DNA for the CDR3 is TGCGCCAGCAGCTTGTACACCGGAGATAATGAAAAACTGTTTTTT.

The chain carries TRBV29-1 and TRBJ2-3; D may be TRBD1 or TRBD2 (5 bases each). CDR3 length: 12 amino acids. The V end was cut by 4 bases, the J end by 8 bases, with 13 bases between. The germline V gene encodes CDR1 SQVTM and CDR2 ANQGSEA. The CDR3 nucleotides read TGCAGCGTTGGGGACCGGGGTGGTACGCAGTATTTT. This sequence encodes CSVGDRGGTQYF.

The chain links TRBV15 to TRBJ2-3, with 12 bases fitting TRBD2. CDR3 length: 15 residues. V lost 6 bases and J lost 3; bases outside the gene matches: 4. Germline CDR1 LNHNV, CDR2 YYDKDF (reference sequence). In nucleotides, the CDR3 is TGTGCCACCAGACTCACTAGCGGGGGGACAGATACGCAGTATTTT. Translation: CATRLTSGGTDTQYF.

The CDR3 protein is CASSSLNEQYF. CDR3 DNA: TGTGCCAGCAGCTCCTTAAACGAGCAGTACTTC. This chain connects TRBV7-9 to TRBJ2-7, with unresolved D. V dropped 4 bases and J dropped 5 bases, with 6 bases sitting between them. CDR1 is SEHNR and CDR2 is FQNEAQ in the germline V gene (reference sequence). The length of the CDR3 is 11 residues.

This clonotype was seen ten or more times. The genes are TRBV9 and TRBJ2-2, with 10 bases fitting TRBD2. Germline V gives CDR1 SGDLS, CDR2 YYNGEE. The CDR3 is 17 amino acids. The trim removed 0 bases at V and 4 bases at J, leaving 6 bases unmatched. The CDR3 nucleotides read TGTGCCAGCAGCGTAGCTAGCGGGGGTGGGGGCACCGGGGAGCTGTTTTTT. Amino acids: CASSVASGGGGTGELFF.

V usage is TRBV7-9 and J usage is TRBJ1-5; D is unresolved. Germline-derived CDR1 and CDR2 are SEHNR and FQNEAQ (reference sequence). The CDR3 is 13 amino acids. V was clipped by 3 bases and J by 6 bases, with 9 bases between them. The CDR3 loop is CASSFTAGQPQHF. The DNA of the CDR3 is TGTGCCAGCAGCTTTACAGCGGGTCAGCCCCAGCATTTT. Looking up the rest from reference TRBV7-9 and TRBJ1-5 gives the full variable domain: DTGVSQNPRHKITKRGQNVTFRCDPISEHNRLYWYRQTLGQGPEFLTYFQNEAQLEKSRLLSDRFSAERPKGSFSTLEIQRTEQGDSAMYLCASSFTAGQPQHFGDGTRLSIL.